This entry describes one T cell receptor (beta chain). Its antigen specificity is not known. Base quality data are lacking; no much larger clone is found one base away. These data are taken from a study of control samples from healthy donors and cancer patients (dated by TCRdb to 2020 to 2021). Libraries were prepared through the immunoSEQ multiplex PCR assay. Here the immuneACCESS table is served through TCRdb, limited to in-frame sequences with V and J called. Missing clones are a known gap in these copies; in checked studies unresolved V genes cover under half, and the rest lacks a known reason. For this sample the table gives under 450,000 clones, of which 75% to 95% were detected only once. Just under 6.5% of the sample is held by the ten biggest clonotypes. Including cysteine and phenylalanine, the CDR3 has 14 amino acids. Only CDR3 DNA remains: 42 bases, in frame from the first base. V is clipped by 6 bases and J by 3 bases, and the sequence between their germline boundaries is 15 bases long. CDR1 KGHSH and CDR2 LQKENI are derived from the germline V gene.

The source material was PBMCs. The clonotype originates from a man aged 35 to 55 with head and neck cancer. The chain is made from TRBV18 and TRBJ2-7; a tentative D call is TRBD2 (6 bases match). The CDR3 protein: CASSERATYYEQYF. The sequenced DNA is TGTGCCAGCTCCGAGCGGGCAACTTACTACGAGCAGTACTTC.